This TCR beta chain was found in a study of blood T cell repertoires in COVID-19. Study as a whole: The United States, Italy and Spain provided the acute and convalescent COVID-19 samples. Sources were T cells, B-cell-depleted T cells, or PBMCs; the material itself was cDNA or gDNA.

Participant age was roughly 18 to 90 years, and participants resided in roughly 25 US areas. The CDR3 length is 13 residues. V shed 8 bases and J 5 bases; nucleotides not matched to a gene: 8. Per germline, CDR1 KGHSH and CDR2 LQKENI. Libraries were prepared by immunoSEQ multiplex PCR; TCRdb keeps only in-frame clonotypes and omits some of them. The sample shows over 110,000 clones, around 87% of them seen only once. The chain links TRBV18 to TRBJ2-7, with 8 bases matching TRBD1. The clonotype originates from a man aged 55-75 years who had recovered from COVID-19. Input material: PBMCs or T cells enriched from blood (not recorded which). The CDR3 reads CASQTGDLNEQYF. CDR3 DNA sequence: TGTGCCAGCCAGACAGGGGACCTGAACGAGCAGTACTTC.